Following are 30 T cell receptor beta chains from one sample sequenced in a study of T cells in Graves' hyperthyroidism and ophthalmopathy. Amplified TCR beta CDR3 regions came from RNA transcripts. First-round RT-PCR targeting the TCR CDR3 was performed with the HTBI primer set. TCRdb re-called the multiplex PCR reads through MiXCR, storing one row per CDR3 protein. The profile covers fewer than 500,000 distinct CDR3 sequences, with roughly 14% appearing a single time and around 13% taken by the ten largest. Sequencing was done on a sample of blood. The receptors shown here come from a man aged 18 to 35 with Graves' ophthalmopathy.

This clonotype was seen more than once but under ten times. The chain joins TRBV7-8 to TRBJ1-1; 11 positions agree with TRBD1. The V and J ends lost 5 bases and 6 bases, in that order; junction bases with no gene match: 8. This CDR3 region has 15 residues. The germline gives CDR1 SGHVS, CDR2 FQNEAQ. CDR3 protein: CASSAPGQGVPEAFF. CDR3 DNA: TGTGCCAGCAGCGCTCCGGGACAGGGGGTTCCTGAAGCTTTCTTT.

The chain carries TRBV19 and TRBJ1-5; D ambiguous. V was cut by 3 bases and J by 2 bases, with 5 bases left in between. The CDR3 is made up of 13 amino acids. In germline, CDR1 is LNHDA, CDR2 SQIVND (reference sequence). The CDR3 loop is CASSMRGNQPQHF. The CDR3 DNA sequence: TGTGCCAGTAGTATGAGGGGCAATCAGCCCCAGCATTTT.

This clonotype was seen only a few times. The chain recombines TRBV19 with TRBJ1-5; the match to TRBD1 covers 9 bases. The CDR3 loop spans 14 amino acids. Germline CDR1 LNHDA, CDR2 SQIVND (reference sequence). With V trimmed by 10 bases and J by 4 bases, 8 bases remained unmatched. CDR3 nucleotides: TGTGCCACTCATCGGACAGGGGTAAATCAGCCCCAGCATTTT. This sequence encodes CATHRTGVNQPQHF.

The chain has TRBV10-3 and TRBJ1-1; D is undetermined. The V end was cut by 6 bases, the J end by 2 bases, with 4 bases between. Germline V gene lookup returns CDR1 ENHRY and CDR2 SYGVKD. CDR3 length: 11 residues. For the CDR3, the DNA is TGTGCCATCAGACACAACACTGAAGCTTTCTTT. Amino acids: CAIRHNTEAFF.

This clonotype was counted many times. The chain carries TRBV3-1 and TRBJ2-1, with 13 bases fitting TRBD2. This CDR3 has 16 amino acids. Germline trimming cut 3 bases from V and 8 bases from J; bases unmatched to any gene: 7. The germline CDR1 and CDR2 sequences are LGHDT and YNNKEL (reference sequence). The DNA of the CDR3 is TGTGCCAGCAGCCAGGGCGGACTAGCGGGAGTGGATGAGCAGTTCTTC. It is translated as CASSQGGLAGVDEQFF.

V gene TRBV29-1 combines with J gene TRBJ2-1; no definite D call. V was clipped by 3 bases and J by 0 bases, with 6 bases between them. CDR1 is SQVTM, CDR2 ANQGSEA, per germline. CDR3 length: 13 amino acids. The DNA for the CDR3 is TGCAGCGTTGAGAGTTACTCCTACAATGAGCAGTTCTTC. Its protein product is CSVESYSYNEQFF.

This clonotype was counted many times. The chain joins TRBV20-1 to TRBJ1-1; 10 bases agree with TRBD1. Germline V gives CDR1 DFQATT, CDR2 SNEGSKA (reference sequence). V shed 8 bases, J shed 2 bases, and the junction held 8 bases outside the gene matches. The CDR3 totals 14 residues. The CDR3 sequence: CSTGTGAQNTEAFF. CDR3 in DNA: TGCAGTACCGGGACAGGGGCGCAAAACACTGAAGCTTTCTTT.

The chain joins TRBV14 to TRBJ1-1; TRBD1 might be the D (5 bases). Trimming shortened V by 5 bases and J by 2 bases, and 12 bases separated the two germline ends. Germline V gene data show CDR1 as SGHDN and CDR2 as FVKESK. There are 14 residues in the CDR3. Here the CDR3 reads CASSYRRLNTEAFF. The CDR3 nucleotides read TGTGCCAGCAGCTACAGGAGACTCAACACTGAAGCTTTCTTT.

This clonotype came up many times. V is TRBV28 and J is TRBJ2-3; D uncertain. Trimming cost V 8 bases and J 8 bases, with 17 bases left between them. From germline, CDR1 is MDHEN and CDR2 SYDVKM. The CDR3 runs 13 residues. The CDR3 coding sequence is TGTGCCAGCGGAAGTTTTGTAACGTTTACGCAGTATTTT. It encodes CASGSFVTFTQYF.

A few counts support this clonotype. This sequence joins TRBV27 and TRBJ2-7; possible D gene TRBD1, 6 bases. This CDR3 comprises 15 residues. Germline CDR1 MNHEY, CDR2 SMNVEV (reference sequence). V lost 5 bases and J lost 5, with 19 bases in between. As DNA, the CDR3 is TGTGCCAGCAGTCCACAGACAGGTCAGACCAACGAGCAGTACTTC. Translating it yields CASSPQTGQTNEQYF.

The chain uses TRBV19 and TRBJ1-5, with unresolved D. Trimming cost V 1 base and J 2 bases, with 15 bases left between them. The V gene's germline CDR1 is LNHDA and CDR2 SQIVND (reference sequence). The CDR3 is 17 amino acids. The CDR3 DNA is TGTGCCAGTAGTATAGTCAGCGGGGTGAATGGCAATCAGCCCCAGCATTTT. It translates to CASSIVSGVNGNQPQHF.

The chain couples TRBV10-2 to TRBJ2-1, with 7 nucleotides matching TRBD2. J was trimmed by 6 bases and V by 8 bases; bases with no gene match: 10. The CDR3 has 14 residues. Germline V gives CDR1 WSHSY, CDR2 SAAADI. The CDR3 DNA reads TGCGCCAGCTATGGAGCGGGGCGACCCAATGAGCAGTTCTTC. Its protein product is CASYGAGRPNEQFF.

This sequence joins TRBV7-9 and TRBJ2-7, with D hard to call. Trimming took off 6 bases at V and 0 bases at J, with 12 bases between the two ends. Germline V lookup: CDR1 SEHNR, CDR2 FQNEAQ (reference sequence). CDR3 size: 14 residues. The CDR3 sequence is CASSHSRTSYEQYF. In nucleotides, the CDR3 is TGTGCCAGCAGTCACTCACGGACCTCCTACGAGCAGTACTTC.

This clonotype was picked up a small number of times. V usage is TRBV4-1 and J usage is TRBJ1-2, with D perhaps TRBD1 (5 bases). V was clipped by 0 bases and J by 7 bases, with 15 bases between them. The CDR3 runs to 15 residues. Germline values: CDR1 MGHRA, CDR2 YSYEKL. CDR3: CASSQEPTRDAGYTF. CDR3 nucleotides: TGCGCCAGCAGCCAAGAACCTACCAGGGATGCTGGCTACACCTTC.

The chain carries TRBV6-5 and TRBJ2-7, with 13 bases aligning to TRBD2. This CDR3 comprises 17 residues. CDR1 MNHEY and CDR2 SVGAGI come from the germline V gene. Trimming cost V 4 bases and J 4 bases; bases outside gene matches: 10. CDR3 DNA sequence: TGTGCCAGCAGTTCGACCGGACTAGCGGGAGCGTCTTACGAGCAGTACTTC. Translation gives CASSSTGLAGASYEQYF.

The rearrangement joins TRBV5-1 to TRBJ2-3; TRBD2 matches 12 bases. This CDR3 is 15 amino acids long. The junction had 4 bases not matched to a gene; V was cut back by 4 bases and J by 4 bases. CDR1 and CDR2 (germline): SGHRS, YFSETQ. CDR3 protein: CASSLAGGVADTQYF. CDR3 nucleotide sequence: TGCGCCAGCAGCCTAGCGGGAGGGGTCGCAGATACGCAGTATTTT.

Many counts were recorded for this clonotype. V and J are TRBV13 and TRBJ2-7; D tentatively reads TRBD1 or TRBD2 (6 bases each). The length of the CDR3 is 16 residues. Trimming pared 5 bases from V and 4 bases from J, leaving 21 bases between. Germline V lookup: CDR1 PRHDT, CDR2 FYEKMQ (reference sequence). CDR3 sequence (DNA): TGTGCCAGCAGCCTTCAGGCGGGCTGGGGGGCTTACGAGCAGTACTTC. Protein sequence: CASSLQAGWGAYEQYF.

The V and J genes are TRBV7-9 and TRBJ2-7; 7 nucleotides match TRBD1. Germline V lookup: CDR1 SEHNR, CDR2 FQNEAQ (reference sequence). V dropped 5 bases and J dropped 6; count of bases not matched to a gene: 22. The CDR3 consists of 18 residues. The CDR3 sequence is CASSAIQGWQFILAEQYF. CDR3 nucleotides: TGTGCCAGCAGCGCCATACAGGGGTGGCAGTTTATACTGGCCGAGCAGTACTTC.

This chain connects TRBV12-5 to TRBJ2-3; no reliable D call. Germline lookup yields CDR1 LGHNT and CDR2 FRNRAP. This CDR3 spans 14 amino acids. V lost 2 bases, J lost 2 bases, and 8 bases lay in between. As DNA, the CDR3 is TGTGCTAGTGGTTTGAAGGAGTTCACAGATACGCAGTATTTT. Protein product: CASGLKEFTDTQYF.

There are many counts of this clonotype. The V gene is TRBV18, the J gene TRBJ1-4; D call uncertain. Trimming stripped 1 base from V and 1 base from J, with 10 bases between. CDR1 and CDR2 from the germline V gene are KGHSH and LQKENI. This CDR3 is 16 amino acids long. This CDR3 is CASSPRRGETNEKLFF. The DNA for the CDR3 is TGTGCCAGCTCACCACGGCGAGGTGAAACTAATGAAAAACTGTTTTTT.

The rearrangement links TRBV19 to TRBJ1-6; perhaps TRBD1 as D (5 bases). The germline V and J ends were trimmed by 2 bases and 1 base, with 9 bases remaining between them. Germline V lookup: CDR1 LNHDA, CDR2 SQIVND (reference sequence). The CDR3 is 16 amino acids. The CDR3 loop is CASSITGASYNSPLHF. CDR3 sequence (DNA): TGTGCCAGTAGTATAACCGGGGCTTCCTATAATTCACCCCTCCACTTT.

This clonotype was observed many times. The V and J genes are TRBV29-1 and TRBJ2-5; D is unclear. The CDR3 sequence is 11 residues long. Germline V gene sequence: CDR1 SQVTM, CDR2 ANQGSEA. V was shortened by 7 bases and J by 5 bases, with 11 bases between the two germline ends. Written as DNA, the CDR3 is TGCAGCGGTTCTAGGGCGGAGACCCAGTACTTC. Translation gives CSGSRAETQYF. Complete variable domain (other parts from reference TRBV29-1 and TRBJ2-5): SAVISQKPSRDICQRGTSLTIQCQVDSQVTMMFWYRQQPGQSLTLIATANQGSEATYESGFVIDKFPISRPNLTFSTLTVSNMSPEDSSIYLCSGSRAETQYFGPGTRLLVL.

There are many counts of this clonotype. The V gene is TRBV5-1, the J gene TRBJ2-7; 8 bases agree with TRBD1. CDR1 is SGHRS and CDR2 is YFSETQ in the germline V gene. V was clipped by 0 bases and J by 6 bases; unmatched bases: 2. The CDR3 consists of 13 residues. The CDR3 region is CASSLVTGVEQYF. CDR3 nucleotide sequence: TGCGCCAGCAGCTTGGTGACAGGGGTCGAGCAGTACTTC.

This clonotype occurred many times. This sequence joins TRBV30 and TRBJ1-1; 8 bases map to TRBD1. Germline V gene lookup returns CDR1 GTSNPN and CDR2 SVGIG (reference sequence). The CDR3 sequence is 16 residues long. V lost 3 bases, J lost 6 bases, and 15 bases stayed unmatched. For the CDR3, the DNA is TGTGCCTGGAGCCCGGACAGGGTAGGCCGGGGGGCTGAAGCTTTCTTT. It yields the protein CAWSPDRVGRGAEAFF.

There are many counts of this clonotype. The chain is built from TRBV7-2 and TRBJ2-3, with 8 bases that match TRBD2. V lost 1 base to trimming and J lost 1 base; unmatched junction nucleotides: 13. CDR3 length: 19 amino acids. Germline lookup yields CDR1 SGHTA and CDR2 FQGNSA. CDR3 nucleotide sequence: TGTGCCAGCAGCTTAGGGCCCCAGGGTAGCGGGGCTCGCACAGATACGCAGTATTTT. It specifies CASSLGPQGSGARTDTQYF.

This clonotype was found many times. The V call is TRBV20-1, the J call TRBJ2-3; D is unclear. V was cut by 7 bases and J by 0 bases, with 14 bases left in between. CDR1 and CDR2 from the germline V gene are DFQATT and SNEGSKA (reference sequence). This CDR3 region has 14 residues. Here the CDR3 reads CSEAQPYSTDTQYF. In nucleotides, the CDR3 is TGCAGTGAGGCCCAGCCCTATAGCACAGATACGCAGTATTTT.

The chain is built from TRBV7-9 and TRBJ2-7; 9 bases agree with TRBD1. There are 14 residues in the CDR3. Germline CDR1 is SEHNR and CDR2 is FQNEAQ (reference sequence). The junction had 8 bases not matched to a gene; V was cut back by 11 bases and J by 0 bases. The CDR3 bases are TGTGCCGGGATAGGGACAGGGCTCTCCTACGAGCAGTACTTC. Amino acids: CAGIGTGLSYEQYF.

This clonotype was picked up a small number of times. At one boundary the junction diverges from the germline segment, which might be a read error. The chain has TRBV7-7 and TRBJ2-4; D gene uncertain. Looked up from germline, CDR1 is SSHAT and CDR2 is FNYEAQ (reference sequence). The CDR3 spans 15 residues. This chain's CDR3 is CASSTPTLAKNIQYF. CDR3 nucleotide sequence: TGTGCTAGCAGCACGCCGACCTTAGCCAAAAACATTCAGTACTTC.

The chain uses TRBV19 and TRBJ1-4; the D is unclear. V was clipped by 3 bases and J by 4 bases, with 12 bases between them. The CDR3 has 15 residues. Germline-derived CDR1 and CDR2 are LNHDA and SQIVND (reference sequence). The CDR3 nucleotides read TGTGCCAGTAGTATCGTCGATCTGGGTAATGAAAAACTGTTTTTT. Protein sequence: CASSIVDLGNEKLFF.

This rearrangement joins TRBV7-2 to TRBJ1-6; no clear D. Trimming pared 6 bases from V and 0 bases from J, leaving 15 bases between. Germline V lookup: CDR1 SGHTA, CDR2 FQGNSA. This CDR3 region has 17 residues. The CDR3 DNA reads as TGTGCCAGCAGGCCGTTGAAGCGGGGCTCCTATAATTCACCCCTCCACTTT. It specifies CASRPLKRGSYNSPLHF.